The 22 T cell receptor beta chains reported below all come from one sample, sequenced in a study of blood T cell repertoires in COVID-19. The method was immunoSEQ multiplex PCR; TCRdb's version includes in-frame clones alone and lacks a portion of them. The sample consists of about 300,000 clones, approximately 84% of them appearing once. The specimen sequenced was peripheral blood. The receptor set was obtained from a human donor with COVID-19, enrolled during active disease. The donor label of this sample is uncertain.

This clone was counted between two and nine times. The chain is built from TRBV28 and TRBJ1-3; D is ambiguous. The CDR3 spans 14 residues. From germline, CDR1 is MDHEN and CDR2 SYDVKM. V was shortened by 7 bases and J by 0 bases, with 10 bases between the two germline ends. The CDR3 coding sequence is TGTGCCAGCACCACCCAGGACTCTGGAAACACCATATATTTT. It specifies CASTTQDSGNTIYF. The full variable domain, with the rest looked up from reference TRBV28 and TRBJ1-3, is DVKVTQSSRYLVKRTGEKVFLECVQDMDHENMFWYRQDPGLGLRLIYFSYDVKMKEKGDIPEGYSVSREKKERFSLILESASTNQTSMYLCASTTQDSGNTIYFGEGSWLTVV.

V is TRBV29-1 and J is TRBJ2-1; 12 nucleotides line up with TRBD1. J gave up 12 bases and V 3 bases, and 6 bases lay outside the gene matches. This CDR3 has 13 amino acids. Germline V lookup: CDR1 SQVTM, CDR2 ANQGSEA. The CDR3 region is CSVEGQGANLQFF. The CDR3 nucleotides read TGCAGCGTTGAGGGACAGGGGGCCAATCTGCAGTTCTTC.

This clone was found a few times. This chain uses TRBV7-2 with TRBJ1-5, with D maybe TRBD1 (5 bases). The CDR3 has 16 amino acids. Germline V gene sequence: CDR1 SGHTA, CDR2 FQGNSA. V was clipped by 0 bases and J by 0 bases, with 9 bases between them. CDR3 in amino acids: CASSLAAGDSNQPQHF. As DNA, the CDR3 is TGTGCCAGCAGCTTAGCGGCGGGGGATAGCAATCAGCCCCAGCATTTT.

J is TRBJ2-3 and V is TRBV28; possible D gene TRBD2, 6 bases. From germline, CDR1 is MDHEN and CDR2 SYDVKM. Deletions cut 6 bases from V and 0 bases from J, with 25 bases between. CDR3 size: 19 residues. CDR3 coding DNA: TGTGCCAGCAGCTATAGTGCGGGGCCCCAACCCGGGAGCACAGATACGCAGTATTTT. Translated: CASSYSAGPQPGSTDTQYF.

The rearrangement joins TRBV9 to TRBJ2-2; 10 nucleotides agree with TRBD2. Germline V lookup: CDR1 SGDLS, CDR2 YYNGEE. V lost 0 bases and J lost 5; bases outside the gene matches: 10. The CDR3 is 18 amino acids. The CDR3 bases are TGTGCCAGCAGCGTAGTAGCGGGAGGTCCCCTGGGAACCGGGGAGCTGTTTTTT. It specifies CASSVVAGGPLGTGELFF.

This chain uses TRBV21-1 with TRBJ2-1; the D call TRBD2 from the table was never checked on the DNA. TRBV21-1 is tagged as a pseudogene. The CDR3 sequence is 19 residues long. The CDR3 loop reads CASSNEPRDLRIRYNEQFF. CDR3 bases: TGTGCCAGCAGCAACGAACCACGGGATCTCCGGATACGCTACAATGAGCAGTTCTTC.

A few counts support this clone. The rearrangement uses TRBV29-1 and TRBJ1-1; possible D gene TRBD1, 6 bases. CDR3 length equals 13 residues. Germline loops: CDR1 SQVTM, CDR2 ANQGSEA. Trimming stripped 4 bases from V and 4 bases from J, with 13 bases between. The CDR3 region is CSVVQGRSTEAFF. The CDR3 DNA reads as TGCAGCGTTGTACAGGGTCGGAGCACTGAAGCTTTCTTT. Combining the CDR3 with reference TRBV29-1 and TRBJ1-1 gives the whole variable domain SAVISQKPSRDICQRGTSLTIQCQVDSQVTMMFWYRQQPGQSLTLIATANQGSEATYESGFVIDKFPISRPNLTFSTLTVSNMSPEDSSIYLCSVVQGRSTEAFFGQGTRLTVV.

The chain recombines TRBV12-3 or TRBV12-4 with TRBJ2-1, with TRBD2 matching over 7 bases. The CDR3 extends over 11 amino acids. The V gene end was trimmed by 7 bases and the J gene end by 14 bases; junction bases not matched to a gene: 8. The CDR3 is CASKSGLLEFF. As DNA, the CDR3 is TGTGCCAGCAAATCGGGACTATTAGAGTTCTTC.

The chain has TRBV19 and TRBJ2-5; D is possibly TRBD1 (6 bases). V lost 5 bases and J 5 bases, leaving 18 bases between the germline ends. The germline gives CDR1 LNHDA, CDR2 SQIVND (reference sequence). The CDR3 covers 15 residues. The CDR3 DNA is TGTGCCAGTAGTCCACGGGACATCGAAGGGGAGACCCAGTACTTC. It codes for CASSPRDIEGETQYF. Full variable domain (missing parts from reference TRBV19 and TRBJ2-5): DGGITQSPKYLFRKEGQNVTLSCEQNLNHDAMYWYRQDPGQGLRLIYYSQIVNDFQKGDIAEGYSVSREKKESFPLTVTSAQKNPTAFYLCASSPRDIEGETQYFGPGTRLLVL.

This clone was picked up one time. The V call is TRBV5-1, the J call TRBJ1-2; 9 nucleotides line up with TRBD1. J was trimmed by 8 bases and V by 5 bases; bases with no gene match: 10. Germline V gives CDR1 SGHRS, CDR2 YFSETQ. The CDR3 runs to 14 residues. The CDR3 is CASSYDTGQGGYTF. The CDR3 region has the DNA TGCGCCAGCAGTTACGACACGGGACAGGGAGGCTACACCTTC.

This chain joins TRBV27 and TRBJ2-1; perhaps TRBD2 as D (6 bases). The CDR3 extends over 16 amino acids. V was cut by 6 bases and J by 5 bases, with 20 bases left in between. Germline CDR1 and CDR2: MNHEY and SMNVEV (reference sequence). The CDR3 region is CASSPGRRGMDNEQFF. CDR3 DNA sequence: TGTGCCAGCAGCCCTGGCCGGCGGGGAATGGACAATGAGCAGTTCTTC.

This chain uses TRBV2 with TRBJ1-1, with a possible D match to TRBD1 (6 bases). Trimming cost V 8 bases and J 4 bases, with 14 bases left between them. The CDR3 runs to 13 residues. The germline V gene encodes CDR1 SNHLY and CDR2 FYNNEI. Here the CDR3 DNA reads TGTGCCAGCCCCCGGGGGGCCGGCACTGAAGCTTTCTTT. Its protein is CASPRGAGTEAFF.

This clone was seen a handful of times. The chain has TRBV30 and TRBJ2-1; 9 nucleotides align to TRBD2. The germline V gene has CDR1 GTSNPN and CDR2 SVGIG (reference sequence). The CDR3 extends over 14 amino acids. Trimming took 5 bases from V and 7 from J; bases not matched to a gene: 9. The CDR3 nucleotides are TGTGCCTGGGGAGGGACTAGCTTAAGAAATGAGCAGTTCTTC. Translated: CAWGGTSLRNEQFF.

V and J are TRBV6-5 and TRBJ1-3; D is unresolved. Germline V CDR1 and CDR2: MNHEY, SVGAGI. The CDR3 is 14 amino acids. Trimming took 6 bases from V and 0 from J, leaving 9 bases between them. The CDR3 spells CASRRLSSGNTIYF. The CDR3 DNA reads TGTGCCAGCAGACGACTGAGCTCTGGAAACACCATATATTTT.

CDR3 DNA sequence: TGTGCCAGCAGGAGGACAGGAGGGGGGGAGCAGTACTTC. It specifies CASRRTGGGEQYF. J is TRBJ2-7 and V is TRBV27, with D maybe TRBD1 (7 bases). V lost 6 bases and J lost 7, with 16 bases in between. CDR1 MNHEY and CDR2 SMNVEV come from the germline V gene (reference sequence). The CDR3 runs 13 residues.

In nucleotides, the CDR3 is TGTGCCAGCAGCCCCACAGGGACAACTAATGAAAAACTGTTTTTT. This encodes CASSPTGTTNEKLFF. V and J are TRBV7-9 and TRBJ1-4; D might be TRBD1 (6 bases). Trimming removed 5 bases from V and 0 bases from J, with 10 bases in between. Germline-derived CDR1 and CDR2 are SEHNR and FQNEAQ (reference sequence). The CDR3 sequence is 15 residues long.

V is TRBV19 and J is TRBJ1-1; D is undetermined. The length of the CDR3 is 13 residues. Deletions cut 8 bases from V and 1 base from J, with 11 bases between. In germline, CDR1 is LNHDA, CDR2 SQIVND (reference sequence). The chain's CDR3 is CASGYTANTEAFF. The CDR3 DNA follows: TGTGCCAGTGGATACACAGCGAACACTGAAGCTTTCTTT.

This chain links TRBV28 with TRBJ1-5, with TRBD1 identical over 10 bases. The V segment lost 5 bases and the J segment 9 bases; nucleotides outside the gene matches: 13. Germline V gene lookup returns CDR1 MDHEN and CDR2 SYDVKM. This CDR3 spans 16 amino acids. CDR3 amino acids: CASSPPDRGIAGPQHF. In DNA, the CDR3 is TGTGCCAGCAGTCCACCGGACAGGGGGATAGCGGGGCCCCAGCATTTT.

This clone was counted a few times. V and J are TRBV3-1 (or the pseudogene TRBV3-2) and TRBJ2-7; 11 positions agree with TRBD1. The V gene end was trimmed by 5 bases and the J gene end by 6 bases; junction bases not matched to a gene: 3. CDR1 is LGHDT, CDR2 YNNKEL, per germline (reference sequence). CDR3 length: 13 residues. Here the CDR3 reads CASSGGTGGEQYF. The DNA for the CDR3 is TGTGCCAGCAGCGGAGGGACAGGGGGCGAGCAGTACTTC.

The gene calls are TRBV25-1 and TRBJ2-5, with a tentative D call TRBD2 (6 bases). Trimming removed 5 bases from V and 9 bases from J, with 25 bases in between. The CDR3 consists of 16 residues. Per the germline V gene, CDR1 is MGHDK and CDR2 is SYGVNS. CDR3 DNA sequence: TGTGCCAGCAGTAGTCCATTCGCGGGTCCATCGGGGGCCCAGTACTTC. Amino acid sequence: CASSSPFAGPSGAQYF. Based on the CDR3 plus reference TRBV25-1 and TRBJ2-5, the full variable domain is EADIYQTPRYLVIGTGKKITLECSQTMGHDKMYWYQQDPGMELHLIHYSYGVNSTEKGDLSSESTVSRIRTEHFPLTLESARPSHTSQYLCASSSPFAGPSGAQYFGPGTRLLVL.

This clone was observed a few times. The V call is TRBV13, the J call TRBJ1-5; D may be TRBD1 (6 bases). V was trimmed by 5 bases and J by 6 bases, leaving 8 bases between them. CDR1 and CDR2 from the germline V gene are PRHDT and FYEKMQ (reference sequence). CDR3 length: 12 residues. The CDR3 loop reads CASSTRGQPQHF. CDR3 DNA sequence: TGTGCCAGCAGCACCAGGGGTCAGCCCCAGCATTTT.

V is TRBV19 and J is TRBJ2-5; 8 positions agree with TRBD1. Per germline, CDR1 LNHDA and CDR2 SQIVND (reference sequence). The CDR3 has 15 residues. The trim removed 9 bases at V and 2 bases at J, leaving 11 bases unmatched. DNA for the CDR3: TGTGCCAGCAGCGCGGACAGGGCGTATCAAGAGACCCAGTACTTC. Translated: CASSADRAYQETQYF.